This T cell receptor beta chain was sequenced in a study of glioma-infiltrating T cells after dendritic cell vaccination. Background on the study: Monocyte-derived dendritic cells, cultured 6 to 7 days with IL-4 and GM-CSF, were pulsed with autologous tumor lysate. Notes on the study in general: Survival was not directly related to TCR clonality in these patients.

Concerning this clone itself: Its antigen is unknown.

Time point reported: after dendritic cell vaccination, including at tumor progression/relapse. Patients had residual fresh-frozen tumor tissue and more than two years of survival data. The PCR used 60 V beta and 13 J beta primers. Profiled with immunoSEQ multiplex PCR; TCRdb holds only in-frame clones, not every one. The table includes around 60,000 clones, over 65% detected once. Germline lookup yields CDR1 LNHDA and CDR2 SQIVND (reference sequence). This CDR3 has 11 residues. The sequence derives from a human donor with glioblastoma. The V call is TRBV19, the J call TRBJ2-5; the D gene is possibly TRBD1 (5 bases). The starting material was blood, obtained after dendritic cell vaccination. The CDR3 DNA follows: TGTGGCACGAGGCAGGGCAGGGCCCAGTACTTC. Its protein is CGTRQGRAQYF.